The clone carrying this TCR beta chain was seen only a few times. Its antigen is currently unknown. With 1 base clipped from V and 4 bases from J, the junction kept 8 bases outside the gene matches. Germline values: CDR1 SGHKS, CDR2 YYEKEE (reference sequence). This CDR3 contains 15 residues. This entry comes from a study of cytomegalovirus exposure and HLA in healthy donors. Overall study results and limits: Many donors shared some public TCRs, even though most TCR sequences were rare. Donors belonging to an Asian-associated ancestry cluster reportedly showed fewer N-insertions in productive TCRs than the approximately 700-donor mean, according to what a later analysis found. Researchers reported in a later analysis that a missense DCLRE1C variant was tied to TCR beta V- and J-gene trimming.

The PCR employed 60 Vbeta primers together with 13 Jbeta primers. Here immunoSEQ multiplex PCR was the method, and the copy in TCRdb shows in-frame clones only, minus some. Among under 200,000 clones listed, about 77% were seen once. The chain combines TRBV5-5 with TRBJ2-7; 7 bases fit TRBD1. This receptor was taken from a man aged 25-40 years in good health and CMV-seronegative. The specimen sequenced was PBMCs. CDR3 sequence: CASSLSTGATYEQYF. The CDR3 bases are TGTGCCAGCAGCTTGTCTACAGGGGCAACGTACGAGCAGTACTTC. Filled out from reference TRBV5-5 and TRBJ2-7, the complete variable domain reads DAGVTQSPTHLIKTRGQQVTLRCSPISGHKSVSWYQQVLGQGPQFIFQYYEKEERGRGNFPDRFSARQFPNYSSELNVNALLLGDSALYLCASSLSTGATYEQYFGPGTRLTVT.